This entry is about one T cell receptor (beta chain). This entry belongs to a study of blood T cell repertoires in COVID-19. Background on the study: The United States, Italy and Spain supplied acute and convalescent COVID-19 samples.

This CDR3 spans 16 amino acids. V was cut by 3 bases and J by 1 base, with 12 bases left in between. In germline, CDR1 is LGHNT, CDR2 FRNRAP. This study enrolled people aged roughly 18 to 89 from roughly 24 US geographic areas. Assignment of participants to cohorts was predicated upon participant-reported clinical history. This table comes from immunoSEQ multiplex PCR, and its TCRdb copy is limited to in-frame clones, with some not included. The table includes around 150,000 clones, around 81% detected once. Material for sequencing was PBMCs or T cells enriched from blood (not recorded which). The chain links TRBV12-5 to TRBJ2-2; tentative D call: TRBD2 (6 bases). The origin of this receptor is a woman in her 40s who had recovered from COVID-19. CDR3 nucleotide sequence: TGTGCTAGTGGTTTTCTGCCGGGGGAGAACACCGGGGAGCTGTTTTTT. Protein: CASGFLPGENTGELFF. The entire variable domain, with the rest obtained from reference TRBV12-5 and TRBJ2-2, is as follows: DARVTQTPRHKVTEMGQEVTMRCQPILGHNTVFWYRQTMMQGLELLAYFRNRAPLDDSGMPKDRFSAEMPDATLATLKIQPSEPRDSAVYFCASGFLPGENTGELFFGEGSRLTVL.